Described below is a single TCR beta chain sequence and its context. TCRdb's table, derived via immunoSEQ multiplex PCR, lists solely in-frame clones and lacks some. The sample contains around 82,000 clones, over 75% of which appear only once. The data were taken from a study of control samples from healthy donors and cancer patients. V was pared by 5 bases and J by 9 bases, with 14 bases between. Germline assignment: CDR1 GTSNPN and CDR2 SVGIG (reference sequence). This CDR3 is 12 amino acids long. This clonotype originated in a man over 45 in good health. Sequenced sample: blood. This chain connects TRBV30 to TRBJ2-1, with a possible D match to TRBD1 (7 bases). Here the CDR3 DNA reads TGTGCCTGGGACAGGGCGCGGGGTGAGCAGTTCTTC. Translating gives CAWDRARGEQFF. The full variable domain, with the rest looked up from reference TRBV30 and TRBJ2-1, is SQTIHQWPATLVQPVGSPLSLECTVEGTSNPNLYWYRQAAGRGLQLLFYSVGIGQISSEVPQNLSASRPQDRQFILSSKKLLLSDSGFYLCAWDRARGEQFFGPGTRLTVL.